Listed below are T cell receptor beta chains from one sample, sequenced in a study of blood T cells in healthy people across ages. MiXCR, run by TCRdb on the 5' RACE reads, gives a single entry per CDR3 protein. The table records over 1.5 million distinct CDR3 sequences, roughly 52% of them present only once. Material for sequencing was blood. All receptors come from a woman in her 40s in good health. Each CDR3 is given with its conserved first and last residue. The D gene is left open where the match is weak. Size is omitted from some rows. Given values are once, few, many or a class for expanded clones.

d_gene	v_gene	j_gene	abundance	CDR3nt	CDR3aa
-	TRBV6-2/TRBV6-3	TRBJ2-3	-	TGTGCCAGCAGTTACCTTTTCACGCAGTATTTT	CASSYLFTQYF
TRBD2	TRBV5-1	TRBJ2-1	few	TGCGCCAGCAGCTTGGCAACGGGGGGGCTTGATGAGCAGTTCTTC	CASSLATGGLDEQFF
-	TRBV20-1	TRBJ2-3	-	TGCAGTGCCAAAGACGGGGATACGCAGTATTTT	CSAKDGDTQYF
TRBD1	TRBV6-5	TRBJ1-2	-	TGTGCCAGCAGTTACCCGACAGGGGAAGGAATTGGCTACACCTTC	CASSYPTGEGIGYTF
-	TRBV19	TRBJ2-1	-	TGTGCCAGTAGTATGGGGGTTGTCTATGAGCAGTTCTTC	CASSMGVVYEQFF
TRBD2	TRBV27	TRBJ2-1	few	TGTGCCAGCAGCCCACAGCGGGGGGGCAATGAGCAGTTCTTC	CASSPQRGGNEQFF
TRBD1	TRBV20-1	TRBJ1-4	-	TGCAGTGCTAGAGGACACGGGACAGGGGTTGAAAAACTGTTTTTT	CSARGHGTGVEKLFF
TRBD1	TRBV7-2	TRBJ1-2	-	TGTGCCAGCAGCCCCTCCGGGACAGGGTCCGGTGGCTACACCTTC	CASSPSGTGSGGYTF
-	TRBV28	TRBJ2-6	-	TGTGCCAGCAGACAGGGGGGGGAGGGGGCCAACGTCCTGACTTTC	CASRQGGEGANVLTF
TRBD2	TRBV6-1	TRBJ2-4	-	TGTGCCACCATCGATCGCGGGGGGCCGTCAGAAAACATTCAGTACTTC	CATIDRGGPSENIQYF
TRBD1	TRBV7-2	TRBJ2-4	-	TGTGCCAGCAGCTCGGACAGGCTACTAGCCAAAAACATTCAGTACTTC	CASSSDRLLAKNIQYF
-	TRBV6-5	TRBJ2-7	few	TGTGCCAGCAGTCCAGGGGTTGAGGTCGAGCAGTACTTC	CASSPGVEVEQYF
-	TRBV20-1	TRBJ2-1	-	TGCAGTGCGATCCCTGGACTGTTCAATGAGCAGTTCTTC	CSAIPGLFNEQFF
-	TRBV2	TRBJ2-1	-	TGTGTCAGCAGTGAGTCTAGCTTTGATGAGCAGTTCTTC	CVSSESSFDEQFF
TRBD1	TRBV4-2	TRBJ2-3	-	TGTGCCAGCAGCGCCGGGACAGGGGCCTATCAAGATACGCAGTATTTT	CASSAGTGAYQDTQYF
TRBD2	TRBV7-7	TRBJ2-1	few	TGTGCTAGCAGCCCACAGATAGGGCTAGCGGGGAACAATGAGCAGTTCTTC	CASSPQIGLAGNNEQFF
TRBD1	TRBV6-2/TRBV6-3	TRBJ2-5	-	TGTGCCAGCAGTTACGGACGGACAGGATCTCAAGAGACCCAGTACTTC	CASSYGRTGSQETQYF
-	TRBV7-2	TRBJ1-5	-	TGTGCCAGCAGCTTGGTTATTGGCCGGCCCCAGCATTTT	CASSLVIGRPQHF
-	TRBV5-1	TRBJ2-1	few	TGCGCCAGCAGCATGTCCCCGGGGGCGGGTAGTAACAATGAGCAGTTCTTC	CASSMSPGAGSNNEQFF
TRBD1	TRBV29-1	TRBJ1-2	-	TGCAGCGCTGAGACAGGGGCCGAGGACTTCTATGGCTACACCTTC	CSAETGAEDFYGYTF
TRBD2	TRBV20-1	TRBJ2-1	-	TGCAGTGCTACGGGTAGCGGGGGGACAATGGTCGGCAATGAGCAGTTCTTC	CSATGSGGTMVGNEQFF
-	TRBV4-3	TRBJ2-4	-	TGCGCCAGCAGCCAAGATACTTCAGGGCAGGGCATTCAGTACTTC	CASSQDTSGQGIQYF
-	TRBV7-2	TRBJ2-5	-	TGTGCCAGCAGCTTAGCTCCAGGACTAGAGACCCAGTACTTC	CASSLAPGLETQYF
-	TRBV21-1	TRBJ2-7	-	TGTGCCAGCAGCAAAAAGGTGATAGGACGGACGAGCTCCTACGAGCAGTACTTC	CASSKKVIGRTSSYEQYF
TRBD1	TRBV20-1	TRBJ2-5	-	TGCAGTGCTAGATCACGGGGGGACAGGGGAGAGACCCAGTACTTC	CSARSRGDRGETQYF
TRBD2	TRBV7-2	TRBJ2-7	-	TGTGCCAGCAGCTTTGATTCGGCTAGCGGGGGAATTGGACGGTACTTC	CASSFDSASGGIGRYF
-	TRBV6-5	TRBJ2-4	-	TGTGCCAGCAGTCACAGGGTAATTGAGCAGACCAAAAACATTCAGTACTTC	CASSHRVIEQTKNIQYF
TRBD1	TRBV29-1	TRBJ2-7	few	TGCAGCGTTGAAATCGGACAGGGGGCGAGTGAGCAGTACTTC	CSVEIGQGASEQYF
-	TRBV5-1	TRBJ1-1	few	TGCGCCAGCAGGGTACAGATGAACACTGAAGCTTTCTTT	CASRVQMNTEAFF
-	TRBV20-1	TRBJ2-5	-	TGCAGTGCTAGAGATAGGATCGGGGGCCGAGAGACCCAGTACTTC	CSARDRIGGRETQYF
-	TRBV13	TRBJ2-3	-	TGTGCCAGCAGCGCGACTCAGGGGACAGATACGCAGTATTTT	CASSATQGTDTQYF
TRBD2	TRBV18	TRBJ2-2	-	TGTGCCAGCTCAACAAACCCGGGAGGGGACACCGGGGAGCTGTTTTTT	CASSTNPGGDTGELFF
-	TRBV24-1	TRBJ2-3	-	TGTGCCACCGGGGCCTCCGGGGCAGATACGCAGTATTTT	CATGASGADTQYF
TRBD1	TRBV7-2	TRBJ2-3	few	TGTGCCAGCAGCTTAAGCACCGGGACAGGAGTCTTGACGCAGTATTTT	CASSLSTGTGVLTQYF
-	TRBV11-2	TRBJ1-2	-	TGTGCCAGCAGCTTATGGGGCGCGACTGGCTACACCTTC	CASSLWGATGYTF
-	TRBV2	TRBJ2-4	few	TGTGCCAGCGGCGGGGTTGACATTCAGTACTTC	CASGGVDIQYF
-	TRBV6-2/TRBV6-3	TRBJ1-5	-	TGTGCCAGCAGGCCGACGGATTGGAGCAATCAGCCCCAGCATTTT	CASRPTDWSNQPQHF